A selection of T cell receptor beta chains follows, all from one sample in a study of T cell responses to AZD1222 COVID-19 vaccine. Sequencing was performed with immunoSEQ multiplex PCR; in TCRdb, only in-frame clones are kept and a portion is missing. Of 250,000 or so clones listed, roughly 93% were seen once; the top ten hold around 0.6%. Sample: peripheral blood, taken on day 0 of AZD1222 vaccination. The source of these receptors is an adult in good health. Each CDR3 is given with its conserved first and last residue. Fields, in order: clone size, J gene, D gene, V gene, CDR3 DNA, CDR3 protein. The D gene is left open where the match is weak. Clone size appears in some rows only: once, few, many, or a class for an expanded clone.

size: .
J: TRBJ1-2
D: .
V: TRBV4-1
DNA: TGCGCCAGCAGCCAACTATTCGCCGGGGCGGGCGATGGCTACACCTTC
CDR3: CASSQLFAGAGDGYTF

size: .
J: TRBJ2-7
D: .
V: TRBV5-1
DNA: TGCGCCAGCAGCTTGTACCCCGGAGGTTACGAGCAGTACTTC
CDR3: CASSLYPGGYEQYF

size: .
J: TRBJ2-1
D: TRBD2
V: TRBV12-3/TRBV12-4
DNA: TGTGCCAGCAGTTTGACTAGCGGCAATGAGCAGTTCTTC
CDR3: CASSLTSGNEQFF

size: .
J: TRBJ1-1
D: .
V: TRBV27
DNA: TGTGCCAGCAGGGCAAGACAGACTCTGAACACTGAAGCTTTCTTT
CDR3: CASRARQTLNTEAFF

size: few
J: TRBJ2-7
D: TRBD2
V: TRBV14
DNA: TGTGCCAGCAGCCAAGATGGGTGGGGACTAGCGGCCTACGAGCAGTACTTC
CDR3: CASSQDGWGLAAYEQYF

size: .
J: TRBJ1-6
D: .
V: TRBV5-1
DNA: TGCGCCAGCGTACCCTCCCCCGGCTATAATTCACCCCTCCACTTT
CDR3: CASVPSPGYNSPLHF

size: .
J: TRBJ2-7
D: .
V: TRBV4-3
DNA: TGCGCCAGCAGCGCCCGGGACGGTGGTTTGAACGAGCAGTACTTC
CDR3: CASSARDGGLNEQYF

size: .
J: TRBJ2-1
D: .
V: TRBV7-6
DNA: TGTGCCAGCAGCCTTCTAGGGGGGGGGTCCTACAATGAGCAGTTCTTC
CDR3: CASSLLGGGSYNEQFF

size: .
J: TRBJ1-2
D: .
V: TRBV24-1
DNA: TGTGCCACCAGTGATCCGCCCATGGACTATGGCTACACCTTC
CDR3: CATSDPPMDYGYTF

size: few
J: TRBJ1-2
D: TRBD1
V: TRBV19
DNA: TGTGCCAGTAGTCCTAAAGGACAGGGGTCTGGCTACACCTTC
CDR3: CASSPKGQGSGYTF

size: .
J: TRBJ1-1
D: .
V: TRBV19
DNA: TGTGCCAGTAGTGCCTTTGCCGCGGGGGGTGAAGCTTTCTTT
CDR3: CASSAFAAGGEAFF

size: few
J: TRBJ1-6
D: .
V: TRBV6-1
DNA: TGTGCCAGCAGTGACGGGGCCGGTCGAAATTCACCCCTCCACTTT
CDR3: CASSDGAGRNSPLHF

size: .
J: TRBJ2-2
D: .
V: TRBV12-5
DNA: TGTGCTAGTGGGTCCGGAGCGAACACCGGGGAGCTGTTTTTT
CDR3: CASGSGANTGELFF

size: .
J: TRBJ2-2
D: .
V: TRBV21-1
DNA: TGTGCCAGCAGCAGAAGACTAACCCTAGCCGGGGAGCTGTTTTTT
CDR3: CASSRRLTLAGELFF

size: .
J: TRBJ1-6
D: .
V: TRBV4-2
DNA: TGTGCCAGCGGCTTAGACCCGTCCTTGGGTTCACCCCTCCACTTT
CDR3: CASGLDPSLGSPLHF

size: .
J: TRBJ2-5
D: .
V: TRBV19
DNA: TGTGCCAGTAGTATGTCTAGTCAAGAGACCCAGTACTTC
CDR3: CASSMSSQETQYF

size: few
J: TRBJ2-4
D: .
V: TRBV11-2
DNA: TGTGCCAGCAGCCCTCCAGTAACGGGGGTCAAAAACATTCAGTACTTC
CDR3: CASSPPVTGVKNIQYF

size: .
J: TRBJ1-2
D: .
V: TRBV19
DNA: TGTGCCAGTAGCCTTTCCAATGGGGGCTACACCTTC
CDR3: CASSLSNGGYTF

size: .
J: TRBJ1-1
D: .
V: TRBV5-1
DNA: TGCGCCAGCAGCTCCATGGGGAACACTGAAGCTTTCTTT
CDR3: CASSSMGNTEAFF

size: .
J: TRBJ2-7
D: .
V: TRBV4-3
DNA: TGCGCCAGCAGCCAAGGCCGTGGGGCCTCCTACGAGCAGTACTTC
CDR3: CASSQGRGASYEQYF

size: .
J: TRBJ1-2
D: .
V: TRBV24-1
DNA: TGTGCCACCAGTGACCCCCCAATCGTCGGTGGCTACACCTTC
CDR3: CATSDPPIVGGYTF

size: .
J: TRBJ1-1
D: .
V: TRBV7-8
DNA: TGTGCCAGCAGCCCGGGGAGGAGGTATACTGAAGCTTTCTTT
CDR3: CASSPGRRYTEAFF

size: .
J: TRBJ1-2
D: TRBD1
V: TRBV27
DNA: TGTGCCAGCAGTCTACAAACCGGGACAGGAGCCTATGGCTACACCTTC
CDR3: CASSLQTGTGAYGYTF

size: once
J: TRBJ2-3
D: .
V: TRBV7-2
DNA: TGTGCCAGCAGCTTATGGTACCAAGATACGCAGTATTTT
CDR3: CASSLWYQDTQYF

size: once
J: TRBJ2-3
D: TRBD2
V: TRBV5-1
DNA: TGCGCCAGCAGCACGGGACTAACCCCCGATACGCAGTATTTT
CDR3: CASSTGLTPDTQYF

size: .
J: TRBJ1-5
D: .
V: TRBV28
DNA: TGTGCCAGCAGGAGGGGGTGGGGAAGCGGTGACAATCAGCCCCAGCATTTT
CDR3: CASRRGWGSGDNQPQHF

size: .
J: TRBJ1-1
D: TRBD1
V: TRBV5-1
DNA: TGCGCCACCACTAAGGGGGACAGGGCTACTGAAGCTTTCTTT
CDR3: CATTKGDRATEAFF

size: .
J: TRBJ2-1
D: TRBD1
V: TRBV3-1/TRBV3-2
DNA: TGTGCCAGCAGCCACCGACAGGGGTGGGGGGTAGTGGATGAGCAGTTCTTC
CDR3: CASSHRQGWGVVDEQFF

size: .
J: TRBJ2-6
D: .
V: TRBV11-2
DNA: TGTGCCAGCAGCCCACTTGCGGGGCTTGGGGCCAACGTCCTGACTTTC
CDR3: CASSPLAGLGANVLTF

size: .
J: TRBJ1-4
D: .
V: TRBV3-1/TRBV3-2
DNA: TGTGCCAGCAGCCCGGACCGGGAAAAACTGTTTTTT
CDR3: CASSPDREKLFF

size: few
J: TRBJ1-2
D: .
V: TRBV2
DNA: TGTGCCAGCAGTGAAGGAGGGGTCAACTATGGCTACACCTTC
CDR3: CASSEGGVNYGYTF

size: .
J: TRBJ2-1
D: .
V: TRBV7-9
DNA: TGTGCCAGCAGCTTGCTAGAAGGGAATGAGCAGTTCTTC
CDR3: CASSLLEGNEQFF

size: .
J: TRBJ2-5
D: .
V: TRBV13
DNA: TGTGCCAGCAGCTTAGCCCGCCACCAAGAGACCCAGTACTTC
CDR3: CASSLARHQETQYF

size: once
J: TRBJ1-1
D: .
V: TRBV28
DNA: TGTGCCAGCGTTAGGGTCTTTGAAGCTTTCTTT
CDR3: CASVRVFEAFF

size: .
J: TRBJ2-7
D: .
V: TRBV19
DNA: TGTGCCAGTAGCTCCCTGGGCGAGCAGTACTTC
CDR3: CASSSLGEQYF

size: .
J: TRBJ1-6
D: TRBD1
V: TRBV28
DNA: TGTGCCAGCAGCCCCCCCCAGGGGGCCTCCCCGGGGATAGATTCACCCCTCCACTTT
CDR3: CASSPPQGASPGIDSPLHF

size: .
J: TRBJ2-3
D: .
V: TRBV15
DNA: TGTGCCACCAGCAGAGATCTAATCACAGATACGCAGTATTTT
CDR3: CATSRDLITDTQYF

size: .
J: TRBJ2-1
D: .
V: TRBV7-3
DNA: TGTGCCAGCAGCGCGACGCTAAACAATGAGCAGTTCTTC
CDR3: CASSATLNNEQFF

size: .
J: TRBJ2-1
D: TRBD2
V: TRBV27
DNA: TGTGCCAGCAGTTTAAGCGGGAGGTACAATGAGCAGTTCTTC
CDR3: CASSLSGRYNEQFF

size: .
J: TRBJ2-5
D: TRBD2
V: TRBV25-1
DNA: TGTGCCAGCAGTGTTAGTTCGAGCGGGGGGCCGGGTACCCAGTACTTC
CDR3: CASSVSSSGGPGTQYF

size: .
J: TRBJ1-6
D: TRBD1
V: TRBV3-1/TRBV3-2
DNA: TGTGCCAGCAGCTGGACAGGGGCCTTGAGCTCCTATAATTCACCCCTCCACTTT
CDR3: CASSWTGALSSYNSPLHF

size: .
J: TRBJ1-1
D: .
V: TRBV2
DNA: TGTGCCAGCAGTGAATCCTTACAGGGACGTGAGGACACTGAAGCTTTCTTT
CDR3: CASSESLQGREDTEAFF

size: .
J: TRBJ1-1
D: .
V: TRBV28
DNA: TGTGCCAGCAGTTTATCGGGACCGATGGAGAACACTGAAGCTTTCTTT
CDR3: CASSLSGPMENTEAFF

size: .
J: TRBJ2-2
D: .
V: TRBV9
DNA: TGTGCCAGCAGCGCCCCCGTGGGAGCGGACAACACCGGGGAGCTGTTTTTT
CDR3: CASSAPVGADNTGELFF

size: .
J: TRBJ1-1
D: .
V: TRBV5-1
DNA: TGCGCCAGCAGGAGCGAATTCTACGCTGAAGCTTTCTTT
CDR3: CASRSEFYAEAFF

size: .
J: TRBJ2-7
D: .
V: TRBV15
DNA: TGTGCCACCAGCAGAGTCCGGGACAACACCTACGAGCAGTACTTC
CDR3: CATSRVRDNTYEQYF

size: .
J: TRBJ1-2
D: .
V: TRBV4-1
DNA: TGCGCCAGCAGCCAAGTCGTGGGGGTCGATGGCTACACCTTC
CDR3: CASSQVVGVDGYTF

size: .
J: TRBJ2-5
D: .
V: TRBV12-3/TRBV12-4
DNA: TGTGCCAGCAGTCCCAGATGGACCCAGTACTTC
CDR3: CASSPRWTQYF

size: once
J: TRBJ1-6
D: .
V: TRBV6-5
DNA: TGTGCCAGCAGTTACTCGCCGGGACGAAATAATTCACCCCTCCACTTT
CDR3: CASSYSPGRNNSPLHF

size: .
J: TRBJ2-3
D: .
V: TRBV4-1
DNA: TGCGCCAGCAGCCATGCCCGGGCCCTTAGCACAGATACGCAGTATTTT
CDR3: CASSHARALSTDTQYF